This TCR beta chain was sequenced during a study of blood T cells in healthy people across ages. Every donor provided roughly 10 milliliters of peripheral blood. A J-beta primer mix and a sample-barcoded 5' primer were used in a second PCR of roughly 7 to 12 cycles. TCRdb reprocessed the 5' RACE reads with MiXCR, giving one entry per CDR3 protein. Of over 950,000 distinct CDR3 sequences in the sample, around two fifths are singletons; the top ten hold approximately 14%. After removal of 3 bases from V and 7 bases from J, the junction contained 2 bases not matched to a gene. The CDR3 extends over 12 amino acids. Per the germline V gene, CDR1 is KGHSH and CDR2 is LQKENI. This clonotype came up a few times.

The V and J genes are TRBV18 and TRBJ1-1; 7 positions agree with TRBD1. Sequences were obtained from blood. This TCR was recovered from a man aged 18 to 30 in good health. The CDR3 bases are TGTGCCAGCTCACCGACAGGGCGTGAAGCTTTCTTT. Translation: CASSPTGREAFF.